The clone carrying this T cell receptor (beta chain) was detected only a few times. In TCRdb, the 5' RACE reads were re-called with MiXCR into one record per CDR3 protein. The data contain 75,000 to 100,000 distinct CDR3 sequences, 8% to 10% of them singletons. The data are from a study of T cells after yellow fever vaccination. The ends were cut back, 3 bases at V and 2 bases at J, with 13 bases in the middle. CDR1 and CDR2 from the germline V gene are MNHEY and SMNVEV (reference sequence). CDR3 length equals 15 residues. The sequence was collected from a man aged 18 to 35 who received the YFV17D yellow fever vaccine. This sample comprised CD8+ T cells not binding an NS4B(214-222) dextramer, sorted from PBMCs, obtained more than 13 days after the first yellow fever vaccination. The genes are TRBV27 and TRBJ1-2, with D tentatively TRBD1 (6 bases). This CDR3 reads CASSFTGGGNYGYTF. The CDR3 coding sequence is TGTGCCAGCAGTTTCACGGGGGGGGGCAACTATGGCTACACCTTC.